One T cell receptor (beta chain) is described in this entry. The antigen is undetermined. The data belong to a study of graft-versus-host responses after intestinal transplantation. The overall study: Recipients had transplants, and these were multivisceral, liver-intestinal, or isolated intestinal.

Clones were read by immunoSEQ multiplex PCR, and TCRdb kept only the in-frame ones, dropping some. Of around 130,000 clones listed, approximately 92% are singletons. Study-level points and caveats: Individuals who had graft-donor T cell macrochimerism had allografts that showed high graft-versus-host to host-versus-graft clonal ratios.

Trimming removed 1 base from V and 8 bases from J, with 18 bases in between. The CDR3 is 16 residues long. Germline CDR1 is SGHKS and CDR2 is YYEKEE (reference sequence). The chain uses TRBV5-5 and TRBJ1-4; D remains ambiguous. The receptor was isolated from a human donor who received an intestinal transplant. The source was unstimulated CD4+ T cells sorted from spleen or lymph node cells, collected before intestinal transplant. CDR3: CASSLFDSGLGEKLFF. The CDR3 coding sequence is TGTGCCAGCAGCTTGTTCGACTCGGGATTGGGCGAAAAACTGTTTTTT.